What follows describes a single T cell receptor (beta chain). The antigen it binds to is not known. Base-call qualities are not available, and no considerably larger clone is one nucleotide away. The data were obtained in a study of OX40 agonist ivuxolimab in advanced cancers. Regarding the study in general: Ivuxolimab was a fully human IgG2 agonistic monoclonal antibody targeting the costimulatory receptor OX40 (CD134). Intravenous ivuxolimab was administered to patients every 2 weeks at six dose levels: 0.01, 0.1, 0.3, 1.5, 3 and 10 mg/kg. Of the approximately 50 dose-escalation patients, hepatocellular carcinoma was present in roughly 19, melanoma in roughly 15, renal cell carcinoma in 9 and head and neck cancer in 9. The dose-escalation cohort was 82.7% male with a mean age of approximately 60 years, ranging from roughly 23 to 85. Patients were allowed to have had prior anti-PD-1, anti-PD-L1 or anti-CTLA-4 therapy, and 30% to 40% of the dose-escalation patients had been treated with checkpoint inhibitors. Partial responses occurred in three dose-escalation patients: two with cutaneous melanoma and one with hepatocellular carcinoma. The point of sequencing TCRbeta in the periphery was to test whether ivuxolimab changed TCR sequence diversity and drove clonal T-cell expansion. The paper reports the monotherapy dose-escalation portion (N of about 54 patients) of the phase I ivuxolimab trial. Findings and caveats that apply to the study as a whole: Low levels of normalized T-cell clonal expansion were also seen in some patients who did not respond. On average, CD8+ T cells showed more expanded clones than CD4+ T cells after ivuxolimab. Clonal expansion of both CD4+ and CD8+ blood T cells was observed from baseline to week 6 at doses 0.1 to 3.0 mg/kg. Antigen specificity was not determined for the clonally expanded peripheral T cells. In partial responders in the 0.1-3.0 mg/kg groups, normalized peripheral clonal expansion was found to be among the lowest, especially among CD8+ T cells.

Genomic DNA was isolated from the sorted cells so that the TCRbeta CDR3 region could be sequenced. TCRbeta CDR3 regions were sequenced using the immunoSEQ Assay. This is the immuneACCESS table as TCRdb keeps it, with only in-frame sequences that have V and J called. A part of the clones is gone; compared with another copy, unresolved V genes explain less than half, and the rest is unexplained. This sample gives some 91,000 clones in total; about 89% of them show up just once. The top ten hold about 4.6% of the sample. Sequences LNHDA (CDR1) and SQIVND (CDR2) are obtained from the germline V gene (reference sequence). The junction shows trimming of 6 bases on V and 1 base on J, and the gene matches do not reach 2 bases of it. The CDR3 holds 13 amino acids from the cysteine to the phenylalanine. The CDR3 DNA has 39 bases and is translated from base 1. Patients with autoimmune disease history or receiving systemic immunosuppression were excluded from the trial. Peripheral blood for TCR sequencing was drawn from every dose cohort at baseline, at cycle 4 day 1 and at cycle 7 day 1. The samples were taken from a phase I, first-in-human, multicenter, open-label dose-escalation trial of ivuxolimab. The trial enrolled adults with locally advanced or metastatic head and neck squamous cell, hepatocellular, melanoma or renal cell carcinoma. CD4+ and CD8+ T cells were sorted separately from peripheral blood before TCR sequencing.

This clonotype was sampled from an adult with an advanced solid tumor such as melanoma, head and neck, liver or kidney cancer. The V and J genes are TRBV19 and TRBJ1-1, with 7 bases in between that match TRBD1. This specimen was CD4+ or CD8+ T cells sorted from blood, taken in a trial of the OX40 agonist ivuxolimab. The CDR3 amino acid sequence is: CASSRQGNTEAFF. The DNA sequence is TGTGCCAGTAGCAGACAGGGGAACACTGAAGCTTTCTTT.